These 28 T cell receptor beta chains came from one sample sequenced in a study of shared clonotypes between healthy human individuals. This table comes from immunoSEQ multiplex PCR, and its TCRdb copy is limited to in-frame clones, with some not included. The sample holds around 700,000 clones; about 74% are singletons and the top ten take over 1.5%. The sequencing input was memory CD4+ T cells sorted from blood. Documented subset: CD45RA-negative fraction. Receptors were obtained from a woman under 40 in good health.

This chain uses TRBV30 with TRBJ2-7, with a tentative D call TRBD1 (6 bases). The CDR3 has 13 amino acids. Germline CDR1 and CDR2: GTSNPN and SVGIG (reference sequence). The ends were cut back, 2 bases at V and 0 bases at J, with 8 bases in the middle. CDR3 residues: CAWSPDSSYEQYF. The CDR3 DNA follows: TGTGCCTGGAGTCCGGACAGCTCCTACGAGCAGTACTTC. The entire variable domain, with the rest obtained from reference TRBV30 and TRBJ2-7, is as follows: SQTIHQWPATLVQPVGSPLSLECTVEGTSNPNLYWYRQAAGRGLQLLFYSVGIGQISSEVPQNLSASRPQDRQFILSSKKLLLSDSGFYLCAWSPDSSYEQYFGPGTRLTVT.

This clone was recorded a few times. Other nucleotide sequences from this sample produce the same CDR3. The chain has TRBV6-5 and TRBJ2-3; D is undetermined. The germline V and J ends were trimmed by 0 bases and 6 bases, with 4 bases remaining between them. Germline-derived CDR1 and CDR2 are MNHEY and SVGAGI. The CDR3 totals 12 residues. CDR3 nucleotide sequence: TGTGCCAGCAGTTACTCGCGGGATACGCAGTATTTT. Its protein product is CASSYSRDTQYF.

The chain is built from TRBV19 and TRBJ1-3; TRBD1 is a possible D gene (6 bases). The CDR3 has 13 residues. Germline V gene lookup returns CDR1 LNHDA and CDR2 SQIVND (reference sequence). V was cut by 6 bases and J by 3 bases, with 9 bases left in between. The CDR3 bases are TGTGCCAGTAGCAGGGGAGGTGGAAACACCATATATTTT. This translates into CASSRGGGNTIYF.

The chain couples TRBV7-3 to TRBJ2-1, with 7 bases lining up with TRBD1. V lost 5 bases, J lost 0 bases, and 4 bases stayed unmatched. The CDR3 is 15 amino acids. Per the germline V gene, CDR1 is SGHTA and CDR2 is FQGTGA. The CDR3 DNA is TGTGCCAGCAGCACAGGGACAGACTCCTACAATGAGCAGTTCTTC. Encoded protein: CASSTGTDSYNEQFF.

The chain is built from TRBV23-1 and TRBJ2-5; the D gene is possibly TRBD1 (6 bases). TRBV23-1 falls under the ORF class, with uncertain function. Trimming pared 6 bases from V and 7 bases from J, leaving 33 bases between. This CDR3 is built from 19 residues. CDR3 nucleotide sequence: TGCGCCAGCAGCTCTTCTATTACATGGACAGTAAAAAACTTGGGGACCCAGTACTTC. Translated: CASSSSITWTVKNLGTQYF.

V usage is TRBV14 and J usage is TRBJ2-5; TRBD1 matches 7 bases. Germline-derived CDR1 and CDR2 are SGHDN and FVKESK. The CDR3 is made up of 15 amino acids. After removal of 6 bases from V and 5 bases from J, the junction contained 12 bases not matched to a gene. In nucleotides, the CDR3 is TGTGCCAGCAGTTTACGGACAGGCCAGAGGGAGACCCAGTACTTC. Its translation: CASSLRTGQRETQYF.

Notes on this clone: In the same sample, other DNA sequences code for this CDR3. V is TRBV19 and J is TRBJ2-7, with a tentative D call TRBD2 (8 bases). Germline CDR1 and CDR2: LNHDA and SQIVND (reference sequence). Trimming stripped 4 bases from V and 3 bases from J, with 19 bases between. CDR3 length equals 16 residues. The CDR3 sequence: CASSTGLAGGGYEQYF. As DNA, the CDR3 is TGTGCCAGTAGTACCGGACTAGCAGGGGGAGGCTACGAGCAGTACTTC.

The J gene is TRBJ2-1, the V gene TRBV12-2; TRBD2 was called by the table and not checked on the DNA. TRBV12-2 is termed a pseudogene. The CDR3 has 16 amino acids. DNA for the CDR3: TGTGCAAGTCGCCCCCCTAATCCGGGAGGGCTTCCTGAGCAGTTCTTC. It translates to CASRPPNPGGLPEQFF.

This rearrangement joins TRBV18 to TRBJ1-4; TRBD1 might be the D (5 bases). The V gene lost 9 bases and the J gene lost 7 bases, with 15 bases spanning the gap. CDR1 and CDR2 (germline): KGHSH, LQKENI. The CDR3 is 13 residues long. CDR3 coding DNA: TGTGCCAGTTCCAGGGCCGAACTTGAAAAACTGTTTTTT. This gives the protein CASSRAELEKLFF.

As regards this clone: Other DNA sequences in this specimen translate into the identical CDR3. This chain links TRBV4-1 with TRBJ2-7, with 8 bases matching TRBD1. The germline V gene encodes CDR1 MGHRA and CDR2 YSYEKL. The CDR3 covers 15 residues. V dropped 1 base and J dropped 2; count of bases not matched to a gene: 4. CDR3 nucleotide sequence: TGCGCCAGCAGCCAAGTGGGGACAGGACCCTACGAGCAGTACTTC. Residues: CASSQVGTGPYEQYF.

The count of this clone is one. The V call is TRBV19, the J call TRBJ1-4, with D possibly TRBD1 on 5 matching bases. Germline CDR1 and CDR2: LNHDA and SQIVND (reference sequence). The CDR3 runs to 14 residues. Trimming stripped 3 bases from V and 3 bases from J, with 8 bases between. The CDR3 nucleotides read TGTGCCAGTAGTATGGGACTCCCTAATGAAAAACTGTTTTTT. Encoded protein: CASSMGLPNEKLFF.

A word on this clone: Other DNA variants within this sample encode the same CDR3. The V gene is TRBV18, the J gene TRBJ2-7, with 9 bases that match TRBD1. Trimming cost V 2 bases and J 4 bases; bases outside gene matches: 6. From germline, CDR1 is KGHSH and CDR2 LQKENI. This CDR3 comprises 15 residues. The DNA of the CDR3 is TGTGCCAGCTCACCATCAAGGGGGACAGGGTACGAGCAGTACTTC. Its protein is CASSPSRGTGYEQYF.

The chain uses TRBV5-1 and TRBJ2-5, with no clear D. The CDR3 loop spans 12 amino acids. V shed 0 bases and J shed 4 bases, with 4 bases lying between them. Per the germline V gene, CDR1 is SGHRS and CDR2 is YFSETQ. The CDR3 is CASSLALETQYF. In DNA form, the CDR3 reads TGCGCCAGCAGCTTGGCCTTAGAGACCCAGTACTTC.

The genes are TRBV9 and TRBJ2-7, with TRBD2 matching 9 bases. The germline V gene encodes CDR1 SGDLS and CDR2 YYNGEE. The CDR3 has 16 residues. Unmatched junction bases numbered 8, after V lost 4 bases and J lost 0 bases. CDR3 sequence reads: CASSPRLAEASYEQYF. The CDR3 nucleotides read TGTGCCAGCAGCCCCCGACTAGCGGAGGCCTCCTACGAGCAGTACTTC.

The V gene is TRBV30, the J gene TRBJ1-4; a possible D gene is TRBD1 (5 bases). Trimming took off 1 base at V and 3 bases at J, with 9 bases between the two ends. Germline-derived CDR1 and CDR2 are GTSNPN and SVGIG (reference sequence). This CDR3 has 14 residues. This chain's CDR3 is CAWSGLTANEKLFF. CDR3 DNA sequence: TGTGCCTGGAGTGGGTTGACAGCTAATGAAAAACTGTTTTTT.

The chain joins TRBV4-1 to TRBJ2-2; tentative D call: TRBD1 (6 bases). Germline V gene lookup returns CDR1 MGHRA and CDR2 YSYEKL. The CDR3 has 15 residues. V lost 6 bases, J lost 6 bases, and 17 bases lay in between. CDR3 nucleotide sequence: TGCGCCAGCAGAGAACAGGGTTTGTTTTCCGGGGAGCTGTTTTTT. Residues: CASREQGLFSGELFF.

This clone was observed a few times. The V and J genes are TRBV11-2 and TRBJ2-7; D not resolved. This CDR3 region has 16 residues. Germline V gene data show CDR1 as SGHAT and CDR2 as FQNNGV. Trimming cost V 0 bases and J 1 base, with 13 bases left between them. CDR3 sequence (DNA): TGTGCCAGCAGCTTAGACCCAGCGCCCGTGTCCTACGAGCAGTACTTC. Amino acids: CASSLDPAPVSYEQYF.

In nucleotides, the CDR3 is TGTGCCAGCAGCGCGGGACAGGGGAACCAAGAGACCCAGTACTTC. Amino acids: CASSAGQGNQETQYF. J is TRBJ2-5 and V is TRBV5-4; 10 positions agree with TRBD1. CDR3 length: 15 residues. Germline values: CDR1 SGHNT, CDR2 YYREEE (reference sequence). The J segment lost 0 bases and the V segment lost 4 bases, leaving 3 bases of the junction unmatched. Full variable domain (outside the CDR3, taken from reference TRBV5-4 and TRBJ2-5): ETGVTQSPTHLIKTRGQQVTLRCSSQSGHNTVSWYQQALGQGPQFIFQYYREEENGRGNFPPRFSGLQFPNYSSELNVNALELDDSALYLCASSAGQGNQETQYFGPGTRLLVL.

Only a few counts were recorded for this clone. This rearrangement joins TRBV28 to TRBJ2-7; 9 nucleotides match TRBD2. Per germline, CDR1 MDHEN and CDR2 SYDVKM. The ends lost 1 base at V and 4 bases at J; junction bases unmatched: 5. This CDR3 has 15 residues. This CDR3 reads CASSLLASGAYEQYF. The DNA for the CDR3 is TGTGCCAGCAGTTTATTGGCTAGCGGGGCTTACGAGCAGTACTTC. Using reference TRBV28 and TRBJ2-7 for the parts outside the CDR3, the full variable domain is DVKVTQSSRYLVKRTGEKVFLECVQDMDHENMFWYRQDPGLGLRLIYFSYDVKMKEKGDIPEGYSVSREKKERFSLILESASTNQTSMYLCASSLLASGAYEQYFGPGTRLTVT.

CDR3 DNA sequence: TGTGCCAGCACCCGGAGACGAGGGAGGGGGACTGAAGCTTTCTTT. It specifies CASTRRRGRGTEAFF. This chain connects TRBV2 to TRBJ1-1, with D possibly TRBD1 on 6 matching bases. Trimming pared 7 bases from V and 5 bases from J, leaving 20 bases between. This CDR3 contains 15 residues. The V gene's germline CDR1 is SNHLY and CDR2 FYNNEI.

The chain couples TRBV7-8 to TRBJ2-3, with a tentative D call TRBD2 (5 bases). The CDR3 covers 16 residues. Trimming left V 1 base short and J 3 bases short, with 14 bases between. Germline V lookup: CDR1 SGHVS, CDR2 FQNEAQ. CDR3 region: CASSLDAFQRTDTQYF. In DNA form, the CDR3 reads TGTGCCAGCAGCTTAGATGCGTTTCAGCGGACAGATACGCAGTATTTT. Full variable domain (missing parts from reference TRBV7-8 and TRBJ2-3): GAGVSQSPRYKVAKRGQDVALRCDPISGHVSLFWYQQALGQGPEFLTYFQNEAQLDKSGLPSDRFFAERPEGSVSTLKIQRTQQEDSAVYLCASSLDAFQRTDTQYFGPGTRLTVL.

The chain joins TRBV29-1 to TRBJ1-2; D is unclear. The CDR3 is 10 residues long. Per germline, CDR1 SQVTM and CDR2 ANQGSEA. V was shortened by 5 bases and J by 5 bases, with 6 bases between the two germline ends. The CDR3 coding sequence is TGCAGCGTTCAGCAGTATGGCTACACCTTC. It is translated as CSVQQYGYTF.

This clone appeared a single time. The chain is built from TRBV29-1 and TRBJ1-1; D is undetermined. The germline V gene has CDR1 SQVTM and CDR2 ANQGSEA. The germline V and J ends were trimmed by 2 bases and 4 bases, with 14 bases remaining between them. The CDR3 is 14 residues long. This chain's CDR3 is CSVEKYLHTTEAFF. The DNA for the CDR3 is TGCAGCGTTGAAAAGTACTTACACACCACTGAAGCTTTCTTT.

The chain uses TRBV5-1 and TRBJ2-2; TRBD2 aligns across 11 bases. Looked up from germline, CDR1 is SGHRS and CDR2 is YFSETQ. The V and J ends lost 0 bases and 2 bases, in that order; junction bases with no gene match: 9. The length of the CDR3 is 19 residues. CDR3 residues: CASSLANRLAGGNTGELFF. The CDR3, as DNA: TGCGCCAGCAGCTTGGCCAATAGGCTAGCGGGAGGAAACACCGGGGAGCTGTTTTTT.

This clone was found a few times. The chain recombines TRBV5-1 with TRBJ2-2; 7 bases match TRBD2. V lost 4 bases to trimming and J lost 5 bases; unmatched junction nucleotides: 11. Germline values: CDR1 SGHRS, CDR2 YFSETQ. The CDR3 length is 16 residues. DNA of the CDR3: TGCGCCAGCAGCCCAAATTTGGTCGGGGGGACCGGGGAGCTGTTTTTT. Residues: CASSPNLVGGTGELFF.

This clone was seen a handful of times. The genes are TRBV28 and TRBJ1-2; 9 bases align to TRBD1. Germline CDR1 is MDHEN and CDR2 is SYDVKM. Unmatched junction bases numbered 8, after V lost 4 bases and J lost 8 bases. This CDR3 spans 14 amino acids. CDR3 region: CASSSGQGRGGYTF. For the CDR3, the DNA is TGTGCCAGCAGTTCCGGACAGGGGAGAGGCGGCTACACCTTC.

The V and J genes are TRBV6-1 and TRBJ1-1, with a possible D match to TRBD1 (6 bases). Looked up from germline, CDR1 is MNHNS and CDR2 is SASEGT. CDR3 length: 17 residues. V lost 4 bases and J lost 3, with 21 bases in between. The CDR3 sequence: CASSGRRDTWVHTEAFF. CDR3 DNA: TGTGCCAGCAGTGGACGCCGGGACACTTGGGTACACACTGAAGCTTTCTTT.

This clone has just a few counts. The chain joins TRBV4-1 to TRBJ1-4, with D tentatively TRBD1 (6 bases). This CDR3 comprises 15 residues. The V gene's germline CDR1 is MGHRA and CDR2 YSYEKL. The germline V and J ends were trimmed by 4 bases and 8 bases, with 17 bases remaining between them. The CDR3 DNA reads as TGCGCCAGCAGCCTCACCTACAGGGTAGAAGAAAAACTGTTTTTT. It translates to CASSLTYRVEEKLFF.